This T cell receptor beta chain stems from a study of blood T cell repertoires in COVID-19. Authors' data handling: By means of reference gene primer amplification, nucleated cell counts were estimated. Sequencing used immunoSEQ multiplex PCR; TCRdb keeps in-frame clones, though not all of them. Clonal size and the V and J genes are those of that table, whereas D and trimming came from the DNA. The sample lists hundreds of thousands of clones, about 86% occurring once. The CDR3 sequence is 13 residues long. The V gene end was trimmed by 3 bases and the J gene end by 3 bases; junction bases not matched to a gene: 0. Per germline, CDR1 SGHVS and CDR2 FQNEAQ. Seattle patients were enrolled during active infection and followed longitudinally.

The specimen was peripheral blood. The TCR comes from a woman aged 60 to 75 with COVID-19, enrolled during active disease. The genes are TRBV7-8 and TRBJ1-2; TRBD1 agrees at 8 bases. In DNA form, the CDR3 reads TGTGCCAGCAGCTTGACAGGGGACTATGGCTACACCTTC. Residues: CASSLTGDYGYTF.